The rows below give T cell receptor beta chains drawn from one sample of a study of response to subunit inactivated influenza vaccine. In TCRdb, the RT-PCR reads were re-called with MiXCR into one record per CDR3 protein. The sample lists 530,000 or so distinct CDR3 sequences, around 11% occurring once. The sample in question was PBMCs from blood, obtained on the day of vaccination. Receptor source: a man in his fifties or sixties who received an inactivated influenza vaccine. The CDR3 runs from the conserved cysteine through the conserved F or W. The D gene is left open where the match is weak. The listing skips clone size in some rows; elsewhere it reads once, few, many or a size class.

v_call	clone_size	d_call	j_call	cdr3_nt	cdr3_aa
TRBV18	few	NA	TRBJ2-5	TGTGCCAGCTCACCACCCCGGACAGCGAAAGAGACCCAGTACTTC	CASSPPRTAKETQYF
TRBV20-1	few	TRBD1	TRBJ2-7	TGCAGTGCTCCCCGCTCCGGGACAGGGGGGGGCGAGCAGTACTTC	CSAPRSGTGGGEQYF
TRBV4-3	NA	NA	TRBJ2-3	TGCGCCAGCAGCCAAGGGGGAGGTAGCACAGATACGCAGTATTTT	CASSQGGGSTDTQYF
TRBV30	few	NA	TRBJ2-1	TGTGCCTGGTGCGAGGGGCCGACCTACAATGAGCAGTTCTTC	CAWCEGPTYNEQFF
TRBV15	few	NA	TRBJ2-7	TGTGCCACCAGCCCAACAGGGTTGGGGGGCGAGCAGTACTTC	CATSPTGLGGEQYF
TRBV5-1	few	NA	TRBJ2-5	TGCGCCAGCAGCTTGGGGGCCCCTCAAGAGACCCAGTACTTC	CASSLGAPQETQYF
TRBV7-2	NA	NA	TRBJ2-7	TGTGCCAGCAGCCGGATGGCAGGTAGTTGGGGCGAGCAGTACTTC	CASSRMAGSWGEQYF
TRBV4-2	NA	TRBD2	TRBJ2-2	TGTGCCAGCACCTACACAATACTAGCGGGAGGAAGTCAGCACACCGGGGAGCTGTTTTTT	CASTYTILAGGSQHTGELFF
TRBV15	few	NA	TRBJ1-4	TGTGCCACCACCAAGGGGTGGGGGGCTAATGAAAAACTGTTTTTT	CATTKGWGANEKLFF
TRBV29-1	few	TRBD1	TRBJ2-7	TGCAGCGTTTCAGACAGGGTGGGCGAGCAGTACTTC	CSVSDRVGEQYF
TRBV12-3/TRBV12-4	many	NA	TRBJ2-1	TGTGCCAGCAGCCAACTAGTTTCCTACAATGAGCAGTTCTTC	CASSQLVSYNEQFF
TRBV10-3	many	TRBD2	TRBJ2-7	TGTGCCATCAGTGAGCCCGGAGCTAGCGGTTCCTACGAGCAGTACTTC	CAISEPGASGSYEQYF
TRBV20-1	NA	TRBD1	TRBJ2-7	TGCAGTGCTATACCCGGGACAGGGGGCTACGAGCAGTACTTC	CSAIPGTGGYEQYF
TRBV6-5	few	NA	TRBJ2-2	TGTGCCAGCAGTTACTTTAGGTCCGGGGAGCTGTTTTTT	CASSYFRSGELFF
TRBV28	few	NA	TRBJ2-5	TGTGCCAGCAGTTCCCGAATAGAGACCCAGTACTTC	CASSSRIETQYF
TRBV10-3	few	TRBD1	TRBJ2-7	TGTGCCACGGGGACAGGGATTCGCGACGAGCAGTACTTC	CATGTGIRDEQYF
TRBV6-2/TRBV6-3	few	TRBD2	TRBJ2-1	TGTGCCAGCAGGGGACTAGCGGGGGGGGTTTGGGAGCAGTTCTTC	CASRGLAGGVWEQFF
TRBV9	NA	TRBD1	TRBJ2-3	TGTGCCAGCAGCGTAGCCCCACAGGGGTTGAGCACAGATACGCAGTATTTT	CASSVAPQGLSTDTQYF
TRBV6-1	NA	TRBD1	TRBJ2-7	TGTGCCAGCAGGGGACAGGCTGTTCCCTACGAGCAGTACTTC	CASRGQAVPYEQYF
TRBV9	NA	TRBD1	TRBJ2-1	TGTGCCAGCAGCGCAGAGCCGGGACAGGGTTCCAATGAGCAGTTCTTC	CASSAEPGQGSNEQFF
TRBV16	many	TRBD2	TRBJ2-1	TGTGCCAGCAGCCAATTTGGGACTAGCGGGAGGGCCCGGTTTATCGAGCAGTTCTTC	CASSQFGTSGRARFIEQFF
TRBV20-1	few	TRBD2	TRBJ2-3	TGCAGTGCTAGACCCGGACTAGCTAGTAGGATCCCAGATACGCAGTATTTT	CSARPGLASRIPDTQYF
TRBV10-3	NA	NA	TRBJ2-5	TGTGCCATCAGCCCAGGGACCGCAGAGACCCAGTACTTC	CAISPGTAETQYF
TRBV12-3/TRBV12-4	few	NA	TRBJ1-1	TGTGCCAGCAGTTTAGTCAGGGTTTGGTCAGGGGACGGCACTGAAGCTTTCTTT	CASSLVRVWSGDGTEAFF
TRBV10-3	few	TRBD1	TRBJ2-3	TGTGCCATCAGTGAGTCAGGGACAGGGGCAGATACGCAGTATTTT	CAISESGTGADTQYF
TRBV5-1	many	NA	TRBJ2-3	TGCGCCAGCAGCTTGGGGGAGTTCACAGATACGCAGTATTTT	CASSLGEFTDTQYF
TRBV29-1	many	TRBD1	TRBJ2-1	TGCAGCGTTGAGAGGACAGGGAACCACGATGAGCAGTTCTTC	CSVERTGNHDEQFF
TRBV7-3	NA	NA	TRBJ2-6	TGTGCCAGCAGCCACAGGGGGGGTTCTGGGGCCAACGTCCTGACTTTC	CASSHRGGSGANVLTF
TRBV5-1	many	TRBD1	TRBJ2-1	TGCGCCAGCAGCTTATTACAGGGGGCCGGCAATGAGCAGTTCTTC	CASSLLQGAGNEQFF
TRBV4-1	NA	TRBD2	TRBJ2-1	TGCGCCAGCAGCCAAGTCCCGACGGGACTAGCGGGGTTGGGCTCCTACAATGAGCAGTTCTTC	CASSQVPTGLAGLGSYNEQFF
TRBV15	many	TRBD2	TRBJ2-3	TGTGCCACCAGCAGAGGTCGACTAGCGGACACAGATACGCAGTATTTT	CATSRGRLADTDTQYF
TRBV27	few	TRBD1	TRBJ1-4	TGTGCCAGCAGTGAACGACAGGGGGGCTATGAAAAACTGTTTTTT	CASSERQGGYEKLFF
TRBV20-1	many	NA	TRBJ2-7	TGCAGTGCCCCGGGGCAGTTCCGCTACGAGCAGTACTTC	CSAPGQFRYEQYF
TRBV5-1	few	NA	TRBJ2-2	TGCGCCAGCAGCTTGGGACAGGAGCCCACCGGGGAGCTGTTTTTT	CASSLGQEPTGELFF
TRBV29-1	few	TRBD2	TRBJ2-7	TGCAGCGTTCGTACTGCGGGAGGCTACGAGCAGTACTTC	CSVRTAGGYEQYF
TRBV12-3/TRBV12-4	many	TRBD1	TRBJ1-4	TGTGCCAGCAGACAACAGGGGGATAGAGGAAAACTGTTTTTT	CASRQQGDRGKLFF
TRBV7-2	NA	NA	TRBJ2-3	TGTGCCAGCAGCTTAACCCAGGCCCCTAGCACAGATACGCAGTATTTT	CASSLTQAPSTDTQYF
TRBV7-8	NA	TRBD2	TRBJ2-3	TGTGCCAGCAGACGGACTAGTACAGATACGCAGTATTTT	CASRRTSTDTQYF
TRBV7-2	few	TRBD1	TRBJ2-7	TGTGCCAGCAGCTTAGCTAGGGGGCTAAACGAGCAGTACTTC	CASSLARGLNEQYF
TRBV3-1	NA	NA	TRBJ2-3	TGTGCCAGCAGCCACGCCGGGAGAGGAATCACAGATACGCAGTATTTT	CASSHAGRGITDTQYF
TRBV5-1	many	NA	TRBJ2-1	TGCGCCAGCAGCTTGTCTCCAGGGGGGTACAATGAGCAGTTCTTC	CASSLSPGGYNEQFF
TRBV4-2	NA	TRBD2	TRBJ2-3	TGTGCCAGCTCCATAGGCGGGGGAAACGCAGATACGCAGTATTTT	CASSIGGGNADTQYF
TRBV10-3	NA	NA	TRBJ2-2	TGTGCCATCAGTGCCCCTCCTCGAGCCGGGGAGCTGTTTTTT	CAISAPPRAGELFF
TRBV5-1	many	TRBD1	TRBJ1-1	TGCGCCAGCAGCTTCGGACAGGGGAACACTGAAGCTTTCTTT	CASSFGQGNTEAFF
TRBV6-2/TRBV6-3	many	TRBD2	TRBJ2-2	TGTGCCAGCAGTTACCGGATTGGGTTCTCGACTAGCGGGGGTCCCGGGGAGCTGTTTTTT	CASSYRIGFSTSGGPGELFF
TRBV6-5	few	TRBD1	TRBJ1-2	TGTGCCAGCATTATCCTTCCGGGACAGGGCAATGGCTACACCTTC	CASIILPGQGNGYTF
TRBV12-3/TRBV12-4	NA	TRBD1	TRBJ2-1	TGTGCCGGCAGTTTAGACAGGGGAGAGGGTGAGCAGTTCTTC	CAGSLDRGEGEQFF
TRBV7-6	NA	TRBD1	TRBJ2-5	TGTGCCAGCAGCTTAGCTCGAGGACAGGGGGAGACCCAGTACTTC	CASSLARGQGETQYF
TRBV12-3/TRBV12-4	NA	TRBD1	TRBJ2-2	TGTGCCAGCGCCCCCGGACAGGGGGCAAACACCGGGGAGCTGTTTTTT	CASAPGQGANTGELFF
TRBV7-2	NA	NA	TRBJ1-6	TGTGCCAGCAGCCCCCAGACAGCCTTTAATTCACCCCTCCACTTT	CASSPQTAFNSPLHF
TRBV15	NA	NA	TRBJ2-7	TGTGCCACCAGCAGAGATTCGGACAGCTACGAGCAGTACTTC	CATSRDSDSYEQYF
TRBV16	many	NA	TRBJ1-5	TGTGCCAGCAGCCAATCTTCTAGCAATCAGCCCCAGCATTTT	CASSQSSSNQPQHF
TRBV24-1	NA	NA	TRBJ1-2	TGTGCCACCAGTGATGGGGCACCGGGGCGGAGAAGTGGCTACACCTTC	CATSDGAPGRRSGYTF
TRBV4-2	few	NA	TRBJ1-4	TGTGCCAGCAGCCAAGATGATTTAGCAACTAATGAAAAACTGTTTTTT	CASSQDDLATNEKLFF
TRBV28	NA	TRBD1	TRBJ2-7	TGTGCCAGCAGTTTACAGGGGGCAGTGGACGAGCAGTACTTC	CASSLQGAVDEQYF